This T cell receptor (beta chain) was profiled in a study of blood T cell repertoires in COVID-19. This CDR3 region has 15 residues. Per the germline V gene, CDR1 is MNHEY and CDR2 is SVGAGI. V dropped 6 bases and J dropped 2; count of bases not matched to a gene: 2. Profiled with immunoSEQ multiplex PCR; TCRdb holds only in-frame clones, not every one. The sample has approximately 240,000 clones; approximately 82% are singletons. Sequencing used peripheral blood. The chain links TRBV6-5 to TRBJ2-1, with 12 bases lining up with TRBD2. The TCR sequence derives from a woman at least 80 years old with active or convalescent COVID-19. This CDR3 reads CASRSSGRAYNEQFF. The CDR3 DNA follows: TGTGCCAGCAGGTCTAGCGGGAGGGCCTACAATGAGCAGTTCTTC.